Below, 21 T cell receptor beta chains from the same sample are listed, as sequenced in a study of Ad26.COV2.S vaccination and SARS-CoV-2 variants. Treatment reported: roughly 19 received Ad26.COV2.S at low or high dose, single or two shots; 5 received placebo; per-sample allocation not given. Specimens were obtained on day 63 following the first vaccine or placebo injection. This table comes from immunoSEQ multiplex PCR, and its TCRdb copy is limited to in-frame clones, with some not included. This sample yields more than 350,000 clones, of which around nine tenths are seen a single time; 12% belongs to the top ten. The specimen was peripheral blood, collected in a trial of Ad26.COV2.S vaccine versus placebo. These receptors were collected from a person between 18 and 59 years old who received the Ad26.COV2.S COVID-19 vaccine or a placebo.

The chain is built from TRBV28 and TRBJ2-2; D is possibly TRBD1 (6 bases). Looked up from germline, CDR1 is MDHEN and CDR2 is SYDVKM. The CDR3 is made up of 14 amino acids. With 9 bases removed from V and 4 bases from J, the gap between germline ends came to 15 bases. CDR3 in amino acids: CASQRQGTTGELFF. As DNA, the CDR3 is TGTGCCAGTCAGCGTCAGGGGACCACCGGGGAGCTGTTTTTT.

The CDR3: CASSADRASYNEQFF. CDR3 nucleotides: TGCGCCAGCAGCGCTGACAGGGCCTCCTACAATGAGCAGTTCTTC. This chain joins TRBV4-3 and TRBJ2-1, with TRBD1 matching 7 bases. Germline assignment: CDR1 LGHNA and CDR2 YSLEER. The junction had 4 bases not matched to a gene; V was cut back by 5 bases and J by 0 bases. The CDR3 is made up of 15 amino acids.

The chain joins TRBV7-2 to TRBJ1-2; D remains unclear. The germline gives CDR1 SGHTA, CDR2 FQGNSA. This CDR3 region has 15 residues. V was pared by 1 base and J by 0 bases, with 9 bases between. The CDR3 DNA reads TGTGCCAGCAGCTTAGTGGGATTCTCTAACTATGGCTACACCTTC. This codes for CASSLVGFSNYGYTF. The entire variable domain, with the rest obtained from reference TRBV7-2 and TRBJ1-2, is as follows: GAGVSQSPSNKVTEKGKDVELRCDPISGHTALYWYRQSLGQGLEFLIYFQGNSAPDKSGLPSDRFSAERTGGSVSTLTIQRTQQEDSAVYLCASSLVGFSNYGYTFGSGTRLTVV.

This clone was picked up a small number of times. The V and J genes are TRBV5-1 and TRBJ1-1; tentatively, D is TRBD1 (6 bases). Germline values: CDR1 SGHRS, CDR2 YFSETQ. The CDR3 is 16 amino acids. Between the trimmed V and J ends, which lost 4 bases and 0 bases, there was a span of 16 bases. CDR3 loop: CASSPRGARLNTEAFF. In DNA form, the CDR3 reads TGCGCCAGCAGCCCCCGGGGGGCTAGGTTGAACACTGAAGCTTTCTTT.

In this sample, this clone turned up once. V and J are TRBV7-2 and TRBJ2-7; D is ambiguous. The CDR3 is made up of 14 amino acids. Germline-derived CDR1 and CDR2 are SGHTA and FQGNSA. V lost 1 base to trimming and J lost 2 bases, with 9 bases between them. The CDR3 nucleotides read TGTGCCAGCAGCTTAGTTGGGCCGACCTACGAGCAGTACTTC. This translates into CASSLVGPTYEQYF.

The V and J genes are TRBV7-2 and TRBJ1-2; 7 bases are a match to TRBD1. This CDR3 is 16 amino acids long. CDR1 and CDR2 from the germline V gene are SGHTA and FQGNSA. V was clipped by 1 base and J by 5 bases; unmatched bases: 10. CDR3: CASSLGSSGGIYGYTF. CDR3 nucleotide sequence: TGTGCCAGCAGCTTAGGATCCTCAGGGGGGATTTATGGCTACACCTTC.

DNA for the CDR3: TGCAGCGTTGCACATCTTACACTAGCGGGAGGGCCGGATACGCAGTATTTT. Encoded protein: CSVAHLTLAGGPDTQYF. The V call is TRBV29-1, the J call TRBJ2-3, with 13 bases identical to TRBD2. Germline V gene lookup returns CDR1 SQVTM and CDR2 ANQGSEA. The junction had 13 bases not matched to a gene; V was cut back by 4 bases and J by 6 bases. The CDR3 sequence is 17 residues long.

The chain combines TRBV12-3 or TRBV12-4 with TRBJ1-2; D not certain. V gave up 2 bases and J gave up 8 bases, with 12 bases separating them. The CDR3 has 13 residues. The CDR3 loop reads CASSLFGVSGYTF. CDR3 nucleotides: TGTGCCAGCAGTTTATTTGGGGTCTCGGGCTACACCTTC.

Regarding this clone: An end of the junction does not agree with germline; a read error may underlie this. The V gene is TRBV7-7, the J gene TRBJ1-6; D not certain. CDR1 is SSHAT and CDR2 is FNYEAQ in the germline V gene (reference sequence). This CDR3 region has 20 residues. The CDR3 nucleotides read TGTGCTAGCAGTCCGAAACTCGCCAGCCGGGCCCGAAGCTATAATTCACCCCTCCACTTT. Amino acid sequence: CASSPKLASRARSYNSPLHF. Full variable domain (missing parts from reference TRBV7-7 and TRBJ1-6): GAGVSQSPRYKVTKRGQDVTLRCDPISSHATLYWYQQALGQGPEFLTYFNYEAQPDKSGLPSDRFSAERPEGSISTLTIQRTEQRDSAMYRCASSPKLASRARSYNSPLHFGNGTRLTVT.

The DNA of the CDR3 is TGTGCCAGCAGCCCTCGCAGTGGGTACAATGAGCAGTTCTTC. This codes for CASSPRSGYNEQFF. The chain joins TRBV7-2 to TRBJ2-1, with no clear D. The ends were cut back, 5 bases at V and 4 bases at J, with 12 bases in the middle. CDR1 is SGHTA, CDR2 FQGNSA, per germline. This CDR3 has 14 amino acids. Variable domain in full (rest from reference TRBV7-2 and TRBJ2-1): GAGVSQSPSNKVTEKGKDVELRCDPISGHTALYWYRQSLGQGLEFLIYFQGNSAPDKSGLPSDRFSAERTGGSVSTLTIQRTQQEDSAVYLCASSPRSGYNEQFFGPGTRLTVL.

This clone was seen only once. The V call is TRBV2, the J call TRBJ1-1, with 9 bases fitting TRBD1. Per the germline V gene, CDR1 is SNHLY and CDR2 is FYNNEI. V shed 6 bases, J shed 1 base, and the junction held 3 bases outside the gene matches. The CDR3 extends over 14 amino acids. The CDR3 loop is CASRRQGENTEAFF. CDR3 nucleotides: TGTGCCAGCAGAAGACAGGGGGAGAACACTGAAGCTTTCTTT.

This clone was counted a few times. The CDR3 sequence is CASSQDTTYEQYF. DNA of the CDR3: TGTGCCAGCAGCCAAGACACGACCTACGAGCAGTACTTC. J is TRBJ2-7 and V is TRBV14; D not certain. Trimming removed 0 bases at V and 2 bases at J, with 5 bases between. This CDR3 is 13 amino acids long. Germline-derived CDR1 and CDR2 are SGHDN and FVKESK. Using reference TRBV14 and TRBJ2-7 for the parts outside the CDR3, the full variable domain is EAGVTQFPSHSVIEKGQTVTLRCDPISGHDNLYWYRRVMGKEIKFLLHFVKESKQDESGMPNNRFLAERTGGTYSTLKVQPAELEDSGVYFCASSQDTTYEQYFGPGTRLTVT.

This chain joins TRBV5-4 and TRBJ2-5; D not certain. Germline V CDR1 and CDR2: SGHNT, YYREEE (reference sequence). V lost 1 base and J 7 bases, leaving 5 bases between the germline ends. This CDR3 has 11 residues. The CDR3 here is CASSLSGTQYF. The CDR3 DNA sequence: TGTGCCAGCAGCTTGAGTGGGACCCAGTACTTC.

The chain recombines TRBV28 with TRBJ2-7, with D tentatively TRBD2 (6 bases). Germline V gene sequence: CDR1 MDHEN, CDR2 SYDVKM. With 2 bases removed from V and 2 bases from J, the gap between germline ends came to 10 bases. The CDR3 is 14 residues long. The CDR3 nucleotides are TGTGCCAGCAGTTTAGTTGGCGGGGCCTACGAGCAGTACTTC. It codes for CASSLVGGAYEQYF.

The chain employs TRBV18 and TRBJ2-2; D is uncertain. Germline values: CDR1 KGHSH, CDR2 LQKENI. Trimming left V 0 bases short and J 1 base short, with 9 bases between. The CDR3 is 16 residues long. The DNA for the CDR3 is TGTGCCAGCTCACCACCGGGCCGCCAGAACACCGGGGAGCTGTTTTTT. It translates to CASSPPGRQNTGELFF.

CDR3 protein: CASTPGGAGGNTIYF. DNA for the CDR3: TGTGCCAGCACCCCAGGGGGGGCAGGTGGAAACACCATATATTTT. V gene TRBV27 combines with J gene TRBJ1-3; 7 bases are shared with TRBD1. Germline V CDR1 and CDR2: MNHEY, SMNVEV (reference sequence). V lost 7 bases and J lost 3; bases outside the gene matches: 9. The CDR3 extends over 15 amino acids.

The gene calls are TRBV5-4 and TRBJ2-2, with 8 bases aligning to TRBD2. The trim removed 2 bases at V and 7 bases at J, leaving 7 bases unmatched. Germline CDR1 is SGHNT and CDR2 is YYREEE (reference sequence). The CDR3 loop spans 15 amino acids. The CDR3 region is CASSFFLAGIGELFF. The CDR3 region has the DNA TGTGCCAGCAGCTTTTTCCTAGCGGGTATCGGGGAGCTGTTTTTT.

CDR3 coding DNA: TGTGCCAGCAGCCTCTCGAACACTGAAGCTTTCTTT. As protein: CASSLSNTEAFF. V is TRBV3-1 (or the pseudogene TRBV3-2) and J is TRBJ1-1; D unclear. V was clipped by 4 bases and J by 1 base, with 4 bases between them. The CDR3 is 12 amino acids. Germline loops: CDR1 LGHDT, CDR2 YNNKEL (reference sequence).

This chain joins TRBV19 and TRBJ1-2; 10 nucleotides align to TRBD1. Germline V gene data show CDR1 as LNHDA and CDR2 as SQIVND (reference sequence). There are 14 residues in the CDR3. The ends lost 4 bases at V and 8 bases at J; junction bases unmatched: 7. CDR3 in DNA: TGTGCCAGTAGTACCCTGGACAGGGGGGAAGGCTACACCTTC. This codes for CASSTLDRGEGYTF.

This rearrangement joins TRBV4-1 to TRBJ2-7, with 9 bases aligning to TRBD2. This CDR3 is 16 amino acids long. Germline V gene lookup returns CDR1 MGHRA and CDR2 YSYEKL. V lost 0 bases and J lost 3; bases outside the gene matches: 6. CDR3 in amino acids: CASSQDSGTSFYEQYF. Here the CDR3 DNA reads TGCGCCAGCAGCCAAGATAGCGGGACTAGCTTCTACGAGCAGTACTTC.

The V gene is TRBV5-4, the J gene TRBJ2-3, with TRBD2 matching 10 bases. The CDR3 sequence is 15 residues long. V lost 3 bases and J lost 5; bases outside the gene matches: 6. Germline assignment: CDR1 SGHNT and CDR2 YYREEE (reference sequence). The CDR3 sequence: CASSSPSGSLDTQYF. The CDR3 nucleotides read TGTGCCAGCAGCTCCCCTAGCGGGAGTTTAGATACGCAGTATTTT.